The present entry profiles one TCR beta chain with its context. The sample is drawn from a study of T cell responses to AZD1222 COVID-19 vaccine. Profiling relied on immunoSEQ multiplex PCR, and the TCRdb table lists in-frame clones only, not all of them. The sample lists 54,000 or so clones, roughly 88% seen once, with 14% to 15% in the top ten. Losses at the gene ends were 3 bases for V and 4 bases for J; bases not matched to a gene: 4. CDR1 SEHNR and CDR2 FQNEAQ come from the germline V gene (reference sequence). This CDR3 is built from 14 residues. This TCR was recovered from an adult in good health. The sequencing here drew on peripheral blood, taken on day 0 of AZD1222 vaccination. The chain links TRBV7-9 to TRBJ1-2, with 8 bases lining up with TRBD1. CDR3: CASSFSTGAYGYTF. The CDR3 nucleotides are TGTGCCAGCAGCTTCTCGACAGGGGCCTATGGCTACACCTTC.